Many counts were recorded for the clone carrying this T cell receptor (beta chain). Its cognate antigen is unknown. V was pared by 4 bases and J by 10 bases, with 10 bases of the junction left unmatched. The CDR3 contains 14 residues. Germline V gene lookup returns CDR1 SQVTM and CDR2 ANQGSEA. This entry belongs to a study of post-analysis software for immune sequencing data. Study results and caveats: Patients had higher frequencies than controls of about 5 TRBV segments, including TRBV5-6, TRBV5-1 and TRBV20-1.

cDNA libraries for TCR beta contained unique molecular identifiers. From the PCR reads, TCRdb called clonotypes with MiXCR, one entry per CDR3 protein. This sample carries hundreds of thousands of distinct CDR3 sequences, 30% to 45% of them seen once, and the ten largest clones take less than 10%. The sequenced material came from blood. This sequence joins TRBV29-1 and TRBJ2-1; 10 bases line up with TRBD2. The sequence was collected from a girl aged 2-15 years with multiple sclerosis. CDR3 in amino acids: CSVARTSGQAEQFF. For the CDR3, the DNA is TGCAGCGTTGCGAGGACTAGCGGCCAAGCAGAGCAGTTCTTC.